Given below is one T cell receptor (beta chain) in context. The record originates from a study of control samples from healthy donors and cancer patients. Some clones are missing from TCRdb's copy, which holds only in-frame ones; the method was immunoSEQ multiplex PCR. The data show about 160,000 clones, roughly 94% seen once. Material for sequencing was PBMCs. This receptor was identified in a man aged 55 to 70 with colorectal cancer.

The CDR3 bases are TGTGCCAGCAGCCGAACCCGGACGATGGACTCTGGAAACACCATATATTTT. Its protein product is CASSRTRTMDSGNTIYF. V is TRBV5-8 and J is TRBJ1-3, with no clear D. With 4 bases removed from V and 0 bases from J, the gap between germline ends came to 17 bases. The CDR3 extends over 17 amino acids. Germline loops: CDR1 SGHTS, CDR2 YDEGEE.